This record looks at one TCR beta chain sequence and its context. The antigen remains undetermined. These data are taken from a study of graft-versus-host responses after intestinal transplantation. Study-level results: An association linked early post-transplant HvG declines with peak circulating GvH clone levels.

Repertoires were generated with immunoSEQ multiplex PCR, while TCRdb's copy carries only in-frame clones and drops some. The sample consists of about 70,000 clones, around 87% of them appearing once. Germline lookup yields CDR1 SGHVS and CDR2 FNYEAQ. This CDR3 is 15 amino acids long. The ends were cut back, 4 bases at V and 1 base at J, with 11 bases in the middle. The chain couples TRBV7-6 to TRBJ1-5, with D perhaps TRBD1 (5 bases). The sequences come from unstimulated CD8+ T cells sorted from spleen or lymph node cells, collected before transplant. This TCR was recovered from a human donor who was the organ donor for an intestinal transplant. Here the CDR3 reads CASSSGTASNQPQHF. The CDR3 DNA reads TGTGCCAGCAGCTCGGGGACTGCAAGCAATCAGCCCCAGCATTTT.